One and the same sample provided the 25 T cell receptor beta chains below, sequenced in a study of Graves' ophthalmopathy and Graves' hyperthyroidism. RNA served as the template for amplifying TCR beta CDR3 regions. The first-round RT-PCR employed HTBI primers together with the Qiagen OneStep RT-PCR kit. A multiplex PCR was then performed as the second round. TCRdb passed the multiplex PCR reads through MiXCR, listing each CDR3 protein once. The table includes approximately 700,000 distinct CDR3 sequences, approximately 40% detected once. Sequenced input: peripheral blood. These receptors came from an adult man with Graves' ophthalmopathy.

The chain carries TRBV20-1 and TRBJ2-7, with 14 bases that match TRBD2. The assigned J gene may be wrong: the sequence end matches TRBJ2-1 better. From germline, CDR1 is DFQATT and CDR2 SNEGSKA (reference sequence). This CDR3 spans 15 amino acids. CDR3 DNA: TGCAGTGCTACAGGGACTAGCGGGAGTGGAAATGAGCAGTTCTTC. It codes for CSATGTSGSGNEQFF.

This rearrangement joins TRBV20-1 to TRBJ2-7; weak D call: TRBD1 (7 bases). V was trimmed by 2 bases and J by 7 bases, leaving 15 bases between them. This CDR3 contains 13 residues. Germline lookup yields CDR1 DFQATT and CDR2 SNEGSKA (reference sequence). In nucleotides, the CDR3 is TGCAGTGCTAGACCCAGGGGGGTAGGGGAGCAGTACTTC. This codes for CSARPRGVGEQYF.

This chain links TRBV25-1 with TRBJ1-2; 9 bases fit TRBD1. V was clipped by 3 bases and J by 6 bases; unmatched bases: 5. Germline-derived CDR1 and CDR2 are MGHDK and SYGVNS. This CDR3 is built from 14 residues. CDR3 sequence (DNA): TGTGCCAGCAGTGATGGGACAGGGATGGATGGCTACACCTTC. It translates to CASSDGTGMDGYTF.

The chain's CDR3 is CSARETGTSDSPLHF. The CDR3 DNA is TGCAGTGCTAGAGAAACCGGGACATCGGATTCACCCCTCCACTTT. The rearrangement uses TRBV20-1 and TRBJ1-6; D may be TRBD1 (6 bases). The V and J ends lost 0 bases and 8 bases respectively, with 14 bases between them. Per germline, CDR1 DFQATT and CDR2 SNEGSKA (reference sequence). The CDR3 is 15 amino acids.

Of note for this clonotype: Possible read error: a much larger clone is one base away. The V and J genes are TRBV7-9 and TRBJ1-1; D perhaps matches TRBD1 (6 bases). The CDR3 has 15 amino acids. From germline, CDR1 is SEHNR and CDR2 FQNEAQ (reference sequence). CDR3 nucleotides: TGTGCCAGCAGCCCGTGGACAGCTGGGGCCACTAAAGCTTTCTTT. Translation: CASSPWTAGATKAFF.

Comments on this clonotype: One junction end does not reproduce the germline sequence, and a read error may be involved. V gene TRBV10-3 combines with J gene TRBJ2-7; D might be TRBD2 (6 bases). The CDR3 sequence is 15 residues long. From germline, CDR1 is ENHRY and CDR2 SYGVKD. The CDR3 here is CASSSAGRYAYEQYF. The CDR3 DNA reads TGTGCCAGCAGTTCCGCGGGAAGGTACGCCTACGAGCAGTACTTC.

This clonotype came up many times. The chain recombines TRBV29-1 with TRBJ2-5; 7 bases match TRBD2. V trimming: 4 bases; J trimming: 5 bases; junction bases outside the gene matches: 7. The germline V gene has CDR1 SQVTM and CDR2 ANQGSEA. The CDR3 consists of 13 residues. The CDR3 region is CSVASGMGETQYF. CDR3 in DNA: TGCAGCGTTGCCAGCGGGATGGGGGAGACCCAGTACTTC.

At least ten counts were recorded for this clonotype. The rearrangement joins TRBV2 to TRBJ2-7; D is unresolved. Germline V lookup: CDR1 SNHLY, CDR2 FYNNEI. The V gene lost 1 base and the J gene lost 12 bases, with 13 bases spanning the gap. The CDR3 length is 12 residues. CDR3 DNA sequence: TGTGCCAGCAGTGAAGGTCAGGTCCTGGGGTACTTC. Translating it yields CASSEGQVLGYF.

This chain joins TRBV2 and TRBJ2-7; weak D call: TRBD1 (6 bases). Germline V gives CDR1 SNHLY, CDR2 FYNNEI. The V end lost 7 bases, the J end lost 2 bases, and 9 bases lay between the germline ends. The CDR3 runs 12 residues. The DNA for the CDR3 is TGTGCCAGCACTGGACAGACCTACGAGCAGTACTTC. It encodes CASTGQTYEQYF. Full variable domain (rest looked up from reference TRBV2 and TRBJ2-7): EPEVTQTPSHQVTQMGQEVILRCVPISNHLYFYWYRQILGQKVEFLVSFYNNEISEKSEIFDDQFSVERPDGSNFTLKIRSTKLEDSAMYFCASTGQTYEQYFGPGTRLTVT.

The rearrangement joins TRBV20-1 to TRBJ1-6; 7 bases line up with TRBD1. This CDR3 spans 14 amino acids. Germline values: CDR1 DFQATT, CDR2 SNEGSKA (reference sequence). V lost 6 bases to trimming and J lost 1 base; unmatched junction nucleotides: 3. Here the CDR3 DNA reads TGCAGTGCGCAGACAGGGTCCTATAATTCACCCCTCCACTTT. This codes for CSAQTGSYNSPLHF.

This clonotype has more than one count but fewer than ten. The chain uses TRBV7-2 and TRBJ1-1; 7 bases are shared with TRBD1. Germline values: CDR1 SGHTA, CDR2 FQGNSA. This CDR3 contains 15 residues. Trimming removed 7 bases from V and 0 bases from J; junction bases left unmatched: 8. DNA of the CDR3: TGTGCCAGCACTTTCGCCGGGACAGTGAACACTGAAGCTTTCTTT. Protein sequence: CASTFAGTVNTEAFF.

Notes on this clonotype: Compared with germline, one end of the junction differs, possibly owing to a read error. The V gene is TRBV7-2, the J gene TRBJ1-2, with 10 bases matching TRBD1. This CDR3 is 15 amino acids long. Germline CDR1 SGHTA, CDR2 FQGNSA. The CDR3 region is CASSQVSGQGYGYTF. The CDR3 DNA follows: TGCGCCAGCAGCCAAGTCTCGGGACAGGGGTATGGCTACACCTTC. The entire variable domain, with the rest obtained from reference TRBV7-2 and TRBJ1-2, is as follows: GAGVSQSPSNKVTEKGKDVELRCDPISGHTALYWYRQSLGQGLEFLIYFQGNSAPDKSGLPSDRFSAERTGGSVSTLTIQRTQQEDSAVYLCASSQVSGQGYGYTFGSGTRLTVV.

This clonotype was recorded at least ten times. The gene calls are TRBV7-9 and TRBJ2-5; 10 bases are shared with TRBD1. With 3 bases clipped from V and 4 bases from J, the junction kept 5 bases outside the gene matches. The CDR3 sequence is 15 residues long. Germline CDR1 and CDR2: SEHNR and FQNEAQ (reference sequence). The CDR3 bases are TGTGCCAGCAGCTTCCAAGACAGGGGGCTAGAGACCCAGTACTTC. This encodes CASSFQDRGLETQYF.

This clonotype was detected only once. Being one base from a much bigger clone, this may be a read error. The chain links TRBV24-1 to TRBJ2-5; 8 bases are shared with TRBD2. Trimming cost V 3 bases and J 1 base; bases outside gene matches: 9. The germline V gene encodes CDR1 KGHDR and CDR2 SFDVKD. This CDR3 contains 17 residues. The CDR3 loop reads CATSDVTSGHSQETQYF. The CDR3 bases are TGTGCCACCAGTGATGTAACTAGCGGACACTCCCAAGAGACCCAGTACTTC.

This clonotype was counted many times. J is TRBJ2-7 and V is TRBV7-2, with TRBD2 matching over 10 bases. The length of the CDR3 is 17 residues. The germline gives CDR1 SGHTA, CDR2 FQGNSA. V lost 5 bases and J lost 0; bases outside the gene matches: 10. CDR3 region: CASSRVGGLATSYEQYF. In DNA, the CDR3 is TGTGCCAGCAGCCGGGTCGGGGGACTAGCGACCTCCTACGAGCAGTACTTC.

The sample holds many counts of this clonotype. The CDR3 bases are TGCAGCGTTGAACCCCGCGGACTAGCGGGAGGGGAGACCCAGTACTTC. Protein sequence: CSVEPRGLAGGETQYF. J is TRBJ2-5 and V is TRBV29-1; 15 nucleotides line up with TRBD2. With V trimmed by 2 bases and J by 5 bases, 6 bases remained unmatched. Germline-derived CDR1 and CDR2 are SQVTM and ANQGSEA. There are 16 residues in the CDR3.

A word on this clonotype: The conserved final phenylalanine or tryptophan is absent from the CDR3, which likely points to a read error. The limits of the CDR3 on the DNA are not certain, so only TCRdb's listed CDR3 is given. CDR3 loop: CSVEDGPGPP. The chain couples TRBV29-1 to TRBJ2-5; the table's D call TRBD2 went unverified against the DNA. Per the germline V gene, CDR1 is SQVTM and CDR2 is ANQGSEA. From its first to its last residue, the CDR3 has 10 amino acids.

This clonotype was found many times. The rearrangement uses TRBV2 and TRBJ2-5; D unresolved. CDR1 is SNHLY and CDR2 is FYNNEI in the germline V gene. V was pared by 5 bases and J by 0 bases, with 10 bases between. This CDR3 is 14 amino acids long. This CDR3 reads CASSIAQNQETQYF. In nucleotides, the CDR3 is TGTGCCAGCAGTATCGCCCAGAACCAAGAGACCCAGTACTTC. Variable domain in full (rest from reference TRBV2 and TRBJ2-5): EPEVTQTPSHQVTQMGQEVILRCVPISNHLYFYWYRQILGQKVEFLVSFYNNEISEKSEIFDDQFSVERPDGSNFTLKIRSTKLEDSAMYFCASSIAQNQETQYFGPGTRLLVL.

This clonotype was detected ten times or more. CDR3 amino acids: CASSEQGPDNSPLHF. The DNA for the CDR3 is TGTGCCAGCAGTGAACAGGGGCCCGATAATTCACCCCTCCACTTT. This chain uses TRBV2 with TRBJ1-6, with a weak D call TRBD1 (6 bases). The CDR3 totals 15 residues. Germline-derived CDR1 and CDR2 are SNHLY and FYNNEI. V was clipped by 2 bases and J by 5 bases, with 10 bases between them.

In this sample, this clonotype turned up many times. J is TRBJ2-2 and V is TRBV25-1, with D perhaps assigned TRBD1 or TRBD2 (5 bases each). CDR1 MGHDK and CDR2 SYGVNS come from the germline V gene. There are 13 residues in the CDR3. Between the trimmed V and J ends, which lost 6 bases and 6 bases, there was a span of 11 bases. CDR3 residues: CASRAWGSGELFF. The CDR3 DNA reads TGTGCCAGCAGGGCATGGGGGTCCGGGGAGCTGTTTTTT. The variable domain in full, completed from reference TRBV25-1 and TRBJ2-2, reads EADIYQTPRYLVIGTGKKITLECSQTMGHDKMYWYQQDPGMELHLIHYSYGVNSTEKGDLSSESTVSRIRTEHFPLTLESARPSHTSQYLCASRAWGSGELFFGEGSRLTVL.

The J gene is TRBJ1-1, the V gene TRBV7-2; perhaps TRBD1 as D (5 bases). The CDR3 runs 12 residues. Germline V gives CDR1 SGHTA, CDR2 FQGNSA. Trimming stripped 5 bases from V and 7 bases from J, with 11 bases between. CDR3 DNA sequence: TGTGCCAGCAGCCCCCGTCAGGGTGAAGCTTTCTTT. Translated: CASSPRQGEAFF. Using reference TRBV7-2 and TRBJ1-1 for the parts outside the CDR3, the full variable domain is GAGVSQSPSNKVTEKGKDVELRCDPISGHTALYWYRQSLGQGLEFLIYFQGNSAPDKSGLPSDRFSAERTGGSVSTLTIQRTQQEDSAVYLCASSPRQGEAFFGQGTRLTVV.

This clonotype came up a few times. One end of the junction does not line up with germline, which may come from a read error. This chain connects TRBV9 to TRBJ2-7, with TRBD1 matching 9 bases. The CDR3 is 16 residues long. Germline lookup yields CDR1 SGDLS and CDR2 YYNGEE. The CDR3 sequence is CASSQVGTGFNHEQYF. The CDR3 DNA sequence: TGCGCCAGCAGCCAAGTCGGGACAGGGTTTAACCACGAGCAGTACTTC.

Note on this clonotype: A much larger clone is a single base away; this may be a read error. The CDR3 spells CASNLGGPVDQPQHF. CDR3 nucleotide sequence: TGTGCCAGCAACTTAGGAGGCCCTGTGGATCAGCCCCAGCATTTT. V is TRBV11-2 and J is TRBJ1-5; D gene uncertain. The CDR3 runs 15 residues. In germline, CDR1 is SGHAT, CDR2 FQNNGV.

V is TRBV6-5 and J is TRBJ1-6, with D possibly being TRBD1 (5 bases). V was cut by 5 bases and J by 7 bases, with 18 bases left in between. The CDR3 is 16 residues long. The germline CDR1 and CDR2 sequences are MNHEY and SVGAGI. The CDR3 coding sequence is TGTGCCAGCAGTGAAGCGGTCAGGGTACGAAATTCACCCCTCCACTTT. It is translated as CASSEAVRVRNSPLHF.

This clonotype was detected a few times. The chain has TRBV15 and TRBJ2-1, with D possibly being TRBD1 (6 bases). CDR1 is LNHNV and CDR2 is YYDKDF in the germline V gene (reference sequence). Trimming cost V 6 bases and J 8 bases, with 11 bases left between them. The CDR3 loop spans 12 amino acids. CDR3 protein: CATRVRGYEQFF. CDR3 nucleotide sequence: TGTGCCACCAGAGTCAGGGGCTATGAGCAGTTCTTC.